The entry that follows covers one TCR beta chain sequence. What it recognizes is unknown. This sample was included in a study of shared clonotypes between healthy human individuals. Study as a whole: Every donor yielded three CD4 naive, three CD4 memory, two CD8 naive and one CD8 memory plate. Findings and limits, study-wide: The donor pool, a small one, limited the genetic and exposure-history diversity represented.

This was a deep-level run. Produced via immunoSEQ multiplex PCR; TCRdb's table is partial and in-frame only. Among over a million clones listed, about 74% were seen once. J was trimmed by 4 bases and V by 5 bases; bases with no gene match: 11. Germline lookup yields CDR1 SEHNR and CDR2 FQNEAQ (reference sequence). The CDR3 contains 16 residues. Source material: memory CD4+ T cells sorted from blood. Described subset: CD45RA-negative fraction. The J gene is TRBJ1-2, the V gene TRBV7-9; 9 bases fit TRBD1. The receptor's source is a man aged 18-30 years in good health. The CDR3 loop reads CASSSQTGGPVYGYTF. CDR3 in DNA: TGTGCCAGCAGCAGTCAAACAGGGGGCCCTGTCTATGGCTACACCTTC.